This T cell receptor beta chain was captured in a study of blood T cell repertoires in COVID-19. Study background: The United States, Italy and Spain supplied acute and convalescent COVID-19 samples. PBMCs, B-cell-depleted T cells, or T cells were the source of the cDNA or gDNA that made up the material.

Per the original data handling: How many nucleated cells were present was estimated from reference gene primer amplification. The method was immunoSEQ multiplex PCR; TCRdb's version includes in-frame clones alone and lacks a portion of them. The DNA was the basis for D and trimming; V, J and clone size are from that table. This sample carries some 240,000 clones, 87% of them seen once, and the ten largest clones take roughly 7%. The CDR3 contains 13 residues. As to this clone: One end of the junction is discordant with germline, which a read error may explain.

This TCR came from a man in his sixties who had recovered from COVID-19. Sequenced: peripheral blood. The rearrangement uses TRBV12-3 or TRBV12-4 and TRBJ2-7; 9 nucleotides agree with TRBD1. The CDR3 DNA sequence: TGTGCCAGCAGTCCCCACCCGGGACAGGGCCCGTATTTC. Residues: CASSPHPGQGPYF.